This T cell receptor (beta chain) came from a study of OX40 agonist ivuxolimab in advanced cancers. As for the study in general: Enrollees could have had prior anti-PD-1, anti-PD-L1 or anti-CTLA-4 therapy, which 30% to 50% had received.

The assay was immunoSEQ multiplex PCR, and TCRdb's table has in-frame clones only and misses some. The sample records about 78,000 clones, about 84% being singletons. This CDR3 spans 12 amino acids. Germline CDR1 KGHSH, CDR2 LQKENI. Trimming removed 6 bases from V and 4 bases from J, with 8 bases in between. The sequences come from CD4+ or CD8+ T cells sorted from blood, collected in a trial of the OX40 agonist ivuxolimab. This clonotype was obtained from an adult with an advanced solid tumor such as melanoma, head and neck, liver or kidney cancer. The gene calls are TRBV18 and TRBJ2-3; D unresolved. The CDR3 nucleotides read TGTGCCAGCTCCTCCGAAGCAGATACGCAGTATTTT. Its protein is CASSSEADTQYF.